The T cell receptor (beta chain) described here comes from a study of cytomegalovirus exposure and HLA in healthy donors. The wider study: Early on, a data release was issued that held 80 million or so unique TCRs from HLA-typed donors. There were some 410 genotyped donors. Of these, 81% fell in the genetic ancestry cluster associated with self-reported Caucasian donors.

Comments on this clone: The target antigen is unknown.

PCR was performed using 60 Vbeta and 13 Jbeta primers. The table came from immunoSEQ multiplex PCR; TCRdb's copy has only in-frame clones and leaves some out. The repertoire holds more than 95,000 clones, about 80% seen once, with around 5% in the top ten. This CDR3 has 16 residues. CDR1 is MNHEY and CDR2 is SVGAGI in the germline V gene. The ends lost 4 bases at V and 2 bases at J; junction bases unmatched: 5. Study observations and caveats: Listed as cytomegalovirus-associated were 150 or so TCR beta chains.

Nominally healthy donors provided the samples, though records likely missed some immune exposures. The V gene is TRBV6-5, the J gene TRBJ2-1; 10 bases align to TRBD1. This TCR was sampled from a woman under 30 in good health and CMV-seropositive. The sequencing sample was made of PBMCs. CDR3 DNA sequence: TGTGCCAGCAGTTCAGGGACAGGGGTAACCTACAATGAGCAGTTCTTC. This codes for CASSSGTGVTYNEQFF.